The clone carrying this T cell receptor beta chain was found a few times. This record belongs to a study of response to subunit inactivated influenza vaccine. MiXCR was run by TCRdb on the RT-PCR reads, yielding one entry per CDR3 protein. Of some 500,000 distinct CDR3 sequences in the sample, less than 30% were seen once. The receptor was derived from a middle-aged man who received an inactivated influenza vaccine. The source material was CD4+ T cells sorted from PBMCs, sampled 5 days after vaccination.

This CDR3 reads CASSLSNTGRTFYGYTF. Here the CDR3 DNA reads TGTGCCAGCAGTTTATCGAATACTGGACGGACCTTCTATGGCTACACCTTC. The V gene is TRBV27, the J gene TRBJ1-2, with D unresolved. This CDR3 contains 17 residues. V was cut by 0 bases and J by 4 bases, with 18 bases left in between. CDR1 is MNHEY and CDR2 is SMNVEV in the germline V gene (reference sequence).